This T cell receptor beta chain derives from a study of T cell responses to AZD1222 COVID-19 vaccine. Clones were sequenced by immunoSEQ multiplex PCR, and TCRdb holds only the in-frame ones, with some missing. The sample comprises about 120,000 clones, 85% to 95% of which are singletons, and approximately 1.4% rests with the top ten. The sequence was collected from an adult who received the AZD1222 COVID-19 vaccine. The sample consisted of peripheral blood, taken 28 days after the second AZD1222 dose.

DNA for the CDR3: TGTGCCAGCAGCTCCCCTCCCCTACGTAGAGAGTTAAGTGAGCAGTTCTTC. It yields the protein CASSSPPLRRELSEQFF. The J gene is TRBJ2-1, the V gene TRBV7-9, with D unclear. CDR1 is SEHNR, CDR2 FQNEAQ, per germline (reference sequence). V was clipped by 4 bases and J by 9 bases, with 25 bases between them. There are 17 residues in the CDR3.